Shown below are 3 T cell receptor beta chains from a single sample sequenced in a study of blood T cell repertoires in COVID-19 (dated by TCRdb to 2019 to 2021). Libraries were built with the immunoSEQ multiplex PCR assay. TCRdb took over this immuneACCESS table, retaining in-frame rearrangements with V and J assigned. Such tables are incomplete; in checked studies, under half of the missing clones stem from an unresolved V gene, and the remainder is unexplained. The sample yields a few hundred thousand clones; 70% to 90% were counted once. The ten biggest clones cover around 5.8% of the sample. The sequencing sample was made of peripheral blood. The receptors were gathered from a woman in her fifties or sixties with COVID-19, enrolled during active disease.

V gene TRBV18 combines with J gene TRBJ2-7; TRBD1 aligns across 9 bases. The CDR3 loop spans 13 amino acids. The V segment lost 1 base and the J segment 7 bases; nucleotides outside the gene matches: 2. Germline-derived CDR1 and CDR2 are KGHSH and LQKENI. CDR3 amino acids: CASSPRDREEQYF. The DNA of the CDR3 is TGTGCCAGCTCACCACGGGACAGGGAAGAGCAGTACTTC.

The chain carries TRBV7-2 and TRBJ2-5; TRBD2 matches at 10 bases. With V trimmed by 1 base and J by 5 bases, 7 bases remained unmatched. Germline V gene data show CDR1 as SGHTA and CDR2 as FQGNSA. The length of the CDR3 is 16 residues. The CDR3 region is CASSLGVAGGSETQYF. The DNA for the CDR3 is TGTGCCAGCAGCTTAGGGGTAGCGGGAGGAAGCGAGACCCAGTACTTC.

The gene calls are TRBV15 and TRBJ1-4, with a weak D call TRBD1 (5 bases). The germline gives CDR1 LNHNV, CDR2 YYDKDF (reference sequence). CDR3 length: 15 residues. The V and J ends lost 3 bases and 1 base respectively, with 9 bases between them. The DNA of the CDR3 is TGTGCCACCAGCAGGATCGGGGGAACTAATGAAAAACTGTTTTTT. Amino acid sequence: CATSRIGGTNEKLFF.